This entry lists 20 T cell receptor beta chains sequenced from one sample in a study of blood T cell repertoires in COVID-19. The repertoire was sequenced with immunoSEQ multiplex PCR; TCRdb's copy has only in-frame clones and lacks some. The data show 350,000 to 450,000 clones, roughly 86% seen once. Sequencing was done on a sample of PBMCs or T cells enriched from blood (not recorded which). The receptors here all came from a man in his forties or fifties in a cohort exposed to, infected with or recovered from COVID-19 (not recorded which).

The chain has TRBV7-2 and TRBJ2-7, with unresolved D. The CDR3 is made up of 15 amino acids. Looked up from germline, CDR1 is SGHTA and CDR2 is FQGNSA. Trimming removed 5 bases at V and 0 bases at J, with 14 bases between. CDR3 in DNA: TGTGCCAGCAGCCCAAGCAACGAACCCTCCTACGAGCAGTACTTC. Translated, it gives CASSPSNEPSYEQYF.

This sequence joins TRBV7-9 and TRBJ2-2; TRBD2 agrees at 8 bases. After removal of 1 base from V and 1 base from J, the junction contained 2 bases not matched to a gene. The CDR3 loop spans 16 amino acids. CDR1 SEHNR and CDR2 FQNEAQ come from the germline V gene (reference sequence). Here the CDR3 DNA reads TGTGCCAGCAGCTTAGGAAGCGGGAGGAACACCGGGGAGCTGTTTTTT. This gives the protein CASSLGSGRNTGELFF.

The J gene is TRBJ1-2, the V gene TRBV7-9, with unresolved D. CDR3 size: 14 residues. Looked up from germline, CDR1 is SEHNR and CDR2 is FQNEAQ (reference sequence). V was cut by 3 bases and J by 0 bases, with 8 bases left in between. The CDR3 region has the DNA TGTGCCAGCAGCTTTGCCCCAGCTAACTATGGCTACACCTTC. This gives the protein CASSFAPANYGYTF.

V usage is TRBV4-2 and J usage is TRBJ1-3; D unresolved. Trimming took off 2 bases at V and 1 base at J, with 12 bases between the two ends. From germline, CDR1 is LGHNA and CDR2 YNFKEQ. This CDR3 region has 16 residues. Here the CDR3 reads CASSQQTPGSGNTIYF. In DNA form, the CDR3 reads TGTGCCAGCAGCCAACAGACCCCGGGGTCTGGAAACACCATATATTTT.

The gene calls are TRBV2 and TRBJ1-1; no clear D. The CDR3 has 16 amino acids. V was trimmed by 0 bases and J by 4 bases, leaving 15 bases between them. Germline V gene sequence: CDR1 SNHLY, CDR2 FYNNEI. This chain's CDR3 is CASSEAHGGASTEAFF. DNA for the CDR3: TGTGCCAGCAGTGAAGCGCACGGTGGAGCGTCCACTGAAGCTTTCTTT.

The genes are TRBV19 and TRBJ2-1; TRBD2 matches at 10 bases. The ends lost 4 bases at V and 8 bases at J; junction bases unmatched: 5. Germline values: CDR1 LNHDA, CDR2 SQIVND (reference sequence). CDR3 size: 14 residues. CDR3 loop: CASSSGLAVYEQFF. Written as DNA, the CDR3 is TGTGCCAGTAGTAGTGGACTAGCGGTATATGAGCAGTTCTTC.

The chain employs TRBV6-5 and TRBJ2-7, with 7 bases aligning to TRBD2. Per germline, CDR1 MNHEY and CDR2 SVGAGI. This CDR3 region has 16 residues. V dropped 2 bases and J dropped 2; count of bases not matched to a gene: 9. The CDR3, as DNA: TGTGCCAGCAGTTACAAAACGGGGGGTCCCACCTACGAGCAGTACTTC. Residues: CASSYKTGGPTYEQYF.

The V and J genes are TRBV6-1 and TRBJ2-5; D ambiguous. With 1 base removed from V and 2 bases from J, the gap between germline ends came to 11 bases. This CDR3 spans 15 amino acids. Germline V gene sequence: CDR1 MNHNS, CDR2 SASEGT. The CDR3 sequence: CASSEGQSLQETQYF. CDR3 DNA: TGTGCCAGCAGTGAAGGACAATCCCTACAAGAGACCCAGTACTTC.

The chain recombines TRBV11-2 with TRBJ2-7; 7 nucleotides agree with TRBD1. The CDR3 has 11 residues. J lost 5 bases, V lost 6 bases, and 1 base had no gene match. Germline V CDR1 and CDR2: SGHAT, FQNNGV. The CDR3 is CASRTGNEQYF. DNA of the CDR3: TGTGCCAGCAGGACAGGGAACGAGCAGTACTTC. The full variable domain, completed using reference TRBV11-2 and TRBJ2-7, is EAGVAQSPRYKIIEKRQSVAFWCNPISGHATLYWYQQILGQGPKLLIQFQNNGVVDDSQLPKDRFSAERLKGVDSTLKIQPAKLEDSAVYLCASRTGNEQYFGPGTRLTVT.

The V gene is TRBV29-1, the J gene TRBJ2-7; D is possibly TRBD1 (6 bases). This CDR3 has 13 residues. The V end was cut by 4 bases, the J end by 1 base, with 11 bases between. CDR1 and CDR2 from the germline V gene are SQVTM and ANQGSEA. The CDR3 DNA reads TGCAGCGTTGCAGGGGCGCGATCCTACGAGCAGTACTTC. It translates to CSVAGARSYEQYF.

The V call is TRBV28, the J call TRBJ1-5; 8 bases agree with TRBD1. Germline CDR1 MDHEN, CDR2 SYDVKM. The V and J ends lost 7 bases and 4 bases, in that order; junction bases with no gene match: 12. The CDR3 spans 16 residues. The CDR3 loop is CASTKDRAPVNQPQHF. The CDR3 DNA follows: TGTGCCAGCACCAAGGACAGGGCCCCTGTTAATCAGCCCCAGCATTTT. The whole variable domain, remainder taken from reference TRBV28 and TRBJ1-5, is DVKVTQSSRYLVKRTGEKVFLECVQDMDHENMFWYRQDPGLGLRLIYFSYDVKMKEKGDIPEGYSVSREKKERFSLILESASTNQTSMYLCASTKDRAPVNQPQHFGDGTRLSIL.

The chain combines TRBV19 with TRBJ1-5; TRBD1 matches 7 bases. Germline V gene sequence: CDR1 LNHDA, CDR2 SQIVND (reference sequence). The length of the CDR3 is 13 residues. V shed 6 bases, J shed 3 bases, and the junction held 2 bases outside the gene matches. The CDR3 spells CASSGQANQPQHF. In DNA form, the CDR3 reads TGTGCCAGTAGCGGACAGGCCAATCAGCCCCAGCATTTT.

The chain is built from TRBV10-3 and TRBJ2-5; 10 positions match TRBD2. The CDR3 is 14 amino acids. Germline V lookup: CDR1 ENHRY, CDR2 SYGVKD. V lost 8 bases and J lost 2; bases outside the gene matches: 5. The CDR3 nucleotides are TGTGCCATCGGGCCAGCGGGAGGGCAAGAGACCCAGTACTTC. This encodes CAIGPAGGQETQYF.

The chain joins TRBV25-1 to TRBJ1-1; D remains ambiguous. Looked up from germline, CDR1 is MGHDK and CDR2 is SYGVNS. The V end lost 5 bases, the J end lost 0 bases, and 10 bases lay between the germline ends. The CDR3 loop spans 14 amino acids. The CDR3 bases are TGTGCCAGCAGTACAGCCCGGATGAACACTGAAGCTTTCTTT. The encoded protein is CASSTARMNTEAFF.

The chain uses TRBV5-6 and TRBJ2-2, with 9 bases fitting TRBD2. The CDR3 is made up of 17 amino acids. CDR1 is SGHDT and CDR2 is YYEEEE in the germline V gene. Germline trimming cut 0 bases from V and 0 bases from J; bases unmatched to any gene: 3. In DNA form, the CDR3 reads TGTGCCAGCAGCTTGGAGCTAGCGGGACCGAACACCGGGGAGCTGTTTTTT. Translated, it gives CASSLELAGPNTGELFF.

The chain links TRBV7-9 to TRBJ1-1, with 7 bases aligning to TRBD1. CDR1 and CDR2 (germline): SEHNR, FQNEAQ (reference sequence). V lost 0 bases and J lost 10; bases outside the gene matches: 5. The CDR3 extends over 13 amino acids. In nucleotides, the CDR3 is TGTGCCAGCAGCTTAGCGGCAGGGGGGATAGCTTTCTTT. Encoded protein: CASSLAAGGIAFF.

The V call is TRBV3-1 (or the pseudogene TRBV3-2), the J call TRBJ2-1; possibly TRBD2 for D (5 bases). This CDR3 comprises 13 residues. With 3 bases removed from V and 3 bases from J, the gap between germline ends came to 6 bases. The germline V gene has CDR1 LGHDT and CDR2 YNNKEL (reference sequence). As DNA, the CDR3 is TGTGCCAGCAGCCACCGGGACTACAATGAGCAGTTCTTC. Its protein is CASSHRDYNEQFF.

This chain links TRBV18 with TRBJ2-7, with TRBD2 as a possible D gene (5 bases). The CDR3 is 13 amino acids. Germline CDR1 KGHSH, CDR2 LQKENI. Between the trimmed V and J ends, which lost 10 bases and 3 bases, there was a span of 16 bases. The CDR3 region has the DNA TGTGCCAACCGTTCGGGGTTCCTCTACGAGCAGTACTTC. It encodes CANRSGFLYEQYF.

In this sample, this clone turned up a few times. The J gene is TRBJ2-7, the V gene TRBV29-1; tentative D call: TRBD2 (7 bases). Trimming took off 4 bases at V and 4 bases at J, with 26 bases between the two ends. Germline CDR1 is SQVTM and CDR2 is ANQGSEA. This CDR3 is 17 amino acids long. CDR3 DNA: TGCAGCGTTGTTGGGACTATTAACGAGGGGGGGATTTACGAGCAGTACTTC. Its protein is CSVVGTINEGGIYEQYF.

The V call is TRBV7-2, the J call TRBJ2-7; no firm D call. V dropped 4 bases and J dropped 2 bases, with 24 bases sitting between them. The CDR3 is 18 amino acids. Germline values: CDR1 SGHTA, CDR2 FQGNSA. The CDR3 sequence is CASSSAPQVGSLAYEQYF. The CDR3 DNA reads TGTGCCAGCAGCTCCGCTCCCCAAGTCGGGTCTCTGGCCTACGAGCAGTACTTC.